This T cell receptor beta chain was recorded in a study of monozygotic twins with cystic fibrosis (dated by TCRdb to the early 2020s). With respect to the entire study: Barcoded libraries were prepared from around 3.2 micrograms of fragmented DNA with about 15 PCR cycles. The study compared TCR beta repertoires within and between 16 monozygotic twin pairs with cystic fibrosis to assess genetic influence on V and J gene usage. The cohort included ten female and six male twin pairs, mostly children and adolescents, aged roughly 2.0 to 40 years with a median of 9.1 years. On the day blood was drawn, the twins' weight-for-height and FEVPerc (FEV1 disease centile) were ranked against those of the approximately 990 cohort participants. Data for three of the twin pairs had previously been reported in another context. Beyond this particular receptor, the publication reports: Significantly higher nucleotide-identical clonotype sharing was observed within monozygotic CF twin pairs than between unrelated CF individuals (P = 0.000026, Mann-Whitney). Simpson clonality was generally low (median approximately 0.0092), which suggests a naive-dominated repertoire, and clonality was higher in the most severely affected patients. No association turned up between shared CDR3 numbers and age, concordance or disease severity, and the cohort was small. The greatest similarity to the co-twin was observed for V gene usage in 13 of 16 pairs and for J usage in 8 of 16 pairs, which suggested genetic constraints.

Following the manufacturer's instructions, the researchers used the immunoSEQ immune profiling system to amplify TCR beta CDR3 regions via multiplex PCR. Sequencing was performed on an Illumina NextSeq system. As for the original processing: Sequence data were processed on the immunoSEQ Analyzer platform, and clonality was calculated as the square root of Simpson's index of productive rearrangements. V and J usage similarity was measured by Jensen-Shannon distance, and CDR3 generation probabilities were computed with OLGA. Shared CDR3 sequences were searched against the immuneACCESS database (August 2020) and VDJdb (December 2020). TCRdb re-hosts the immuneACCESS table, in-frame sequences only. Its copies lack some clones; in the studies checked, an unresolved V gene accounts for under half of them, and the cause for the rest is not known. V and J calls plus clone size are reproduced from that table; the DNA served to infer D and trimming. The sample has over 25,000 clones on record, around 96% of them singletons. Together, the top ten hold 2.7% of the sample.

The germline V gene (reference sequence) provides CDR1 SGHNT and CDR2 YYREEE. The V and J ends are trimmed by 1 base and 0 bases, leaving 11 bases between them. The CDR3 runs 16 residues from the cysteine to the phenylalanine. This entry keeps only the CDR3 DNA: 48 bases, framed from base 1. The twin pairs came from the European Cystic Fibrosis Twin and Sibling Study Cohort, a cohort that recruited patients from 158 CF clinics across 14 European countries. Zygosity and CFTR genotype were confirmed in-house, and zygosity was tested by multiplex PCR of nine short tandem repeat loci. Each twin gave a peripheral blood sample, and clinical parameters were documented on that same day of blood sampling. Phenol/chloroform extraction was used to isolate genomic DNA from peripheral blood cells, and the DNA was then kept in TE buffer at 4 degrees C. As concerns this clone: The antigen it recognizes is unknown. Base qualities are not recorded, but no much larger clone differs from it by a single base.

This TCR was recovered from a girl aged 2-10 years with cystic fibrosis. Sequencing was performed on blood. The chain is assembled from TRBV5-4 and TRBJ2-1, with the D gene too uncertain to name. The CDR3 amino acid sequence is: CASSLRPTSSYNEQFF. The DNA sequence is as follows: TGTGCCAGCAGCTTGCGTCCAACGAGCTCCTACAATGAGCAGTTCTTC.